What follows are 32 T cell receptor beta chains derived from one specimen sequenced in a study of cytomegalovirus exposure and HLA in healthy donors. Both 60 Vbeta primers and 13 Jbeta primers went into the PCR. Generated by immunoSEQ multiplex PCR, the TCRdb table keeps only in-frame clones and is missing some. The sample lists under 200,000 clones, roughly four fifths seen once, with around 1.7% in the top ten. The sample was PBMCs. The receptors originated from a woman aged 18-29 years in good health and CMV-seronegative.

The chain is built from TRBV7-9 and TRBJ1-1; the match to TRBD1 covers 8 bases. The CDR3 extends over 14 amino acids. In germline, CDR1 is SEHNR, CDR2 FQNEAQ (reference sequence). J was trimmed by 4 bases and V by 6 bases; bases with no gene match: 7. Here the CDR3 reads CASSQQGVITEAFF. DNA for the CDR3: TGTGCCAGCAGTCAACAGGGGGTTATCACTGAAGCTTTCTTT.

With respect to this clone: An end of the junction does not agree with germline; a read error may underlie this. The chain joins TRBV4-3 to TRBJ2-1; the D is unclear. This CDR3 comprises 17 residues. Germline CDR1 and CDR2: LGHNA and YSLEER. DNA for the CDR3: TGCGCCAGCACCCAAGCTCTCGCGGTTAGCTCCTACAATGAGCAGTTCTTC. It specifies CASTQALAVSSYNEQFF.

The chain recombines TRBV11-2 with TRBJ2-1; TRBD2 matches 14 bases. The germline V gene has CDR1 SGHAT and CDR2 FQNNGV. V lost 0 bases to trimming and J lost 8 bases; unmatched junction nucleotides: 3. This CDR3 spans 16 amino acids. The CDR3 DNA reads TGTGCCAGCAGCTTAGAGGGACTAGCGGGAGTGGATGAGCAGTTCTTC. Protein sequence: CASSLEGLAGVDEQFF.

The rearrangement joins TRBV6-1 to TRBJ2-3, with TRBD1 matching over 7 bases. Unmatched junction bases numbered 11, after V lost 1 base and J lost 1 base. CDR1 MNHNS and CDR2 SASEGT come from the germline V gene. The CDR3 is 18 residues long. The CDR3 region has the DNA TGTGCCAGCAGTGAAGGACAGGGTTGGGTTATACGCACAGATACGCAGTATTTT. Translation gives CASSEGQGWVIRTDTQYF.

This chain connects TRBV7-9 to TRBJ2-5, with 10 positions matching TRBD1. The germline CDR1 and CDR2 sequences are SEHNR and FQNEAQ (reference sequence). The CDR3 contains 17 residues. V shed 2 bases, J shed 1 base, and the junction held 7 bases outside the gene matches. The CDR3: CASSLQRTGGGQETQYF. In DNA, the CDR3 is TGTGCCAGCAGCTTACAGCGGACAGGGGGTGGCCAAGAGACCCAGTACTTC.

The genes are TRBV28 and TRBJ2-5, with TRBD1 identical over 7 bases. J was trimmed by 6 bases and V by 5 bases; bases with no gene match: 15. CDR1 MDHEN and CDR2 SYDVKM come from the germline V gene. This CDR3 is 16 amino acids long. The CDR3 loop reads CASSPNDREGRKTQYF. Here the CDR3 DNA reads TGTGCCAGCAGTCCGAACGACAGGGAAGGGAGAAAGACCCAGTACTTC.

This sequence joins TRBV11-3 and TRBJ1-2; D possibly corresponds to TRBD1 (5 bases). Germline CDR1 SGHNT, CDR2 YENEEA. This CDR3 spans 16 amino acids. V dropped 4 bases and J dropped 3 bases, with 18 bases sitting between them. This CDR3 is CASSSEGRAQDYGYTF. The CDR3 bases are TGTGCCAGCAGCTCCGAGGGGAGGGCCCAAGACTATGGCTACACCTTC.

The rearrangement joins TRBV7-2 to TRBJ1-2, with D uncertain. The germline V and J ends were trimmed by 6 bases and 5 bases, with 16 bases remaining between them. The CDR3 consists of 14 residues. Germline-derived CDR1 and CDR2 are SGHTA and FQGNSA. The chain's CDR3 is CASRPSLDLYGYTF. In nucleotides, the CDR3 is TGTGCCAGCAGGCCAAGTCTCGACTTATATGGCTACACCTTC.

The chain employs TRBV28 and TRBJ2-7; 7 bases match TRBD1. Germline lookup yields CDR1 MDHEN and CDR2 SYDVKM. The length of the CDR3 is 14 residues. The ends lost 3 bases at V and 4 bases at J; junction bases unmatched: 6. This CDR3 is CASSFSDRAYEQYF. CDR3 nucleotides: TGTGCCAGCAGTTTTTCTGACAGGGCATACGAGCAGTACTTC. Full variable domain (remainder filled in from reference TRBV28 and TRBJ2-7): DVKVTQSSRYLVKRTGEKVFLECVQDMDHENMFWYRQDPGLGLRLIYFSYDVKMKEKGDIPEGYSVSREKKERFSLILESASTNQTSMYLCASSFSDRAYEQYFGPGTRLTVT.

This clone came up once. V gene TRBV2 combines with J gene TRBJ2-1, with D perhaps matching TRBD2 (6 bases). There are 14 residues in the CDR3. Between the trimmed V and J ends, which lost 8 bases and 0 bases, there was a span of 11 bases. Looked up from germline, CDR1 is SNHLY and CDR2 is FYNNEI. CDR3 coding DNA: TGTGCCAGCTTGGGCGGGATCTCCTACAATGAGCAGTTCTTC. This gives the protein CASLGGISYNEQFF.

The chain recombines TRBV28 with TRBJ2-2, with TRBD2 identical over 10 bases. V was pared by 10 bases and J by 4 bases, with 12 bases of the junction left unmatched. Germline CDR1 reads MDHEN; CDR2 reads SYDVKM. The CDR3 contains 16 residues. CDR3: CAILAGERGITGELFF. The CDR3 DNA follows: TGTGCCATCCTAGCGGGAGAAAGGGGAATCACCGGGGAGCTGTTTTTT.

The genes are TRBV19 and TRBJ2-1, with 9 bases aligning to TRBD2. CDR1 LNHDA and CDR2 SQIVND come from the germline V gene (reference sequence). This CDR3 region has 16 residues. With V trimmed by 2 bases and J by 9 bases, 11 bases remained unmatched. The CDR3 reads CASSIYFGAGGGEQFF. The CDR3 DNA is TGTGCCAGTAGTATATACTTTGGAGCGGGAGGTGGTGAGCAGTTCTTC.

This clone was seen more than once but under ten times. The chain couples TRBV4-2 to TRBJ2-2; 10 bases are a match to TRBD1. J gave up 3 bases and V 2 bases, and 6 bases lay outside the gene matches. The germline V gene encodes CDR1 LGHNA and CDR2 YNFKEQ. The CDR3 length is 17 residues. CDR3 loop: CASSQQGQGMDTGELFF. The CDR3, as DNA: TGTGCCAGCAGCCAACAGGGACAGGGGATGGACACCGGGGAGCTGTTTTTT.

The chain links TRBV2 to TRBJ1-2; D unresolved. Trimming left V 5 bases short and J 8 bases short, with 9 bases between. The CDR3 is 11 amino acids. Germline CDR1 SNHLY, CDR2 FYNNEI. CDR3 sequence (DNA): TGTGCCAGCAGTCCGGGAAGCGGCTACACCTTC. Translating it yields CASSPGSGYTF.

The V and J genes are TRBV4-3 and TRBJ2-1; weak D call: TRBD2 (6 bases). Germline CDR1 and CDR2: LGHNA and YSLEER. This CDR3 has 15 amino acids. V was shortened by 4 bases and J by 6 bases, with 16 bases between the two germline ends. CDR3 loop: CASSPNRDSPNEQFF. CDR3 bases: TGCGCCAGCAGCCCAAACCGGGACTCCCCCAATGAGCAGTTCTTC.

The gene calls are TRBV5-1 and TRBJ1-5; D gene ambiguous. Between the trimmed V and J ends, which lost 0 bases and 1 base, there was a span of 8 bases. The CDR3 is 15 residues long. Looked up from germline, CDR1 is SGHRS and CDR2 is YFSETQ. The CDR3 region has the DNA TGCGCCAGCAGCTTGGCAGGTCAGAGCAATCAGCCCCAGCATTTT. It codes for CASSLAGQSNQPQHF.

The rearrangement uses TRBV5-1 and TRBJ2-1, with D possibly matching TRBD2 (5 bases). Germline V CDR1 and CDR2: SGHRS, YFSETQ. The CDR3 covers 15 residues. Trimming pared 4 bases from V and 6 bases from J, leaving 17 bases between. The CDR3: CASSVEGPGVNEQFF. The CDR3 bases are TGCGCCAGCAGCGTGGAAGGCCCCGGGGTCAATGAGCAGTTCTTC.

This chain connects TRBV21-1 to TRBJ1-1; TRBD1 is taken as the D call from the table, unchecked against the DNA. TRBV21-1 is termed a pseudogene. This CDR3 has 14 amino acids. The CDR3 coding sequence is TGTGCCAGCAGCCCCCAAGGTGGGCCAACTGAAGCTTTCTTT. Amino acid sequence: CASSPQGGPTEAFF.

As for this clone: At the DNA level, this CDR3 is encoded by other sequences in the same sample as well. The rearrangement uses TRBV7-2 and TRBJ2-2; tentatively, D is TRBD1 (5 bases). The germline V gene has CDR1 SGHTA and CDR2 FQGNSA. Deletions cut 2 bases from V and 0 bases from J, with 7 bases between. This CDR3 is 15 amino acids long. The CDR3 nucleotides read TGTGCCAGCAGCTTAAGGACAACGAACACCGGGGAGCTGTTTTTT. Encoded protein: CASSLRTTNTGELFF.

The genes are TRBV7-9 and TRBJ2-5, with D perhaps TRBD1 (5 bases). CDR1 and CDR2 (germline): SEHNR, FQNEAQ (reference sequence). Trimming removed 1 base at V and 2 bases at J, with 14 bases between. The CDR3 covers 16 residues. Here the CDR3 reads CASSLGPVDRQETQYF. In DNA, the CDR3 is TGTGCCAGCAGCTTAGGTCCGGTAGACAGACAAGAGACCCAGTACTTC.

In this sample, this clone turned up once. The chain uses TRBV4-3 and TRBJ2-2; possible D gene TRBD1, 6 bases. The V gene lost 4 bases and the J gene lost 5 bases, with 14 bases spanning the gap. The CDR3 length is 15 residues. From germline, CDR1 is LGHNA and CDR2 YSLEER. The CDR3 protein is CASSLSGTNTGELFF. The DNA for the CDR3 is TGCGCCAGCAGCCTTTCCGGGACAAATACCGGGGAGCTGTTTTTT.

This chain connects TRBV7-9 to TRBJ1-1, with a weak D call TRBD1 (6 bases). V was pared by 6 bases and J by 5 bases, with 13 bases between. Germline V gene sequence: CDR1 SEHNR, CDR2 FQNEAQ (reference sequence). The length of the CDR3 is 13 residues. CDR3 loop: CASRTTGRTEAFF. In nucleotides, the CDR3 is TGTGCCAGCAGAACCACAGGGAGAACTGAAGCTTTCTTT.

The chain is built from TRBV10-3 and TRBJ2-7, with TRBD2 identical over 12 bases. The CDR3 has 16 residues. The V gene's germline CDR1 is ENHRY and CDR2 SYGVKD. The V and J ends lost 0 bases and 3 bases, in that order; junction bases with no gene match: 3. The CDR3 protein is CAISESGTSGRYEQYF. As DNA, the CDR3 is TGTGCCATCAGTGAGTCAGGGACTAGCGGGCGCTACGAGCAGTACTTC.

The CDR3 reads CASSYFSGGGTEAFF. The CDR3 DNA reads as TGTGCCAGCAGTTACTTCTCGGGGGGAGGAACTGAAGCTTTCTTT. The chain couples TRBV6-5 to TRBJ1-1, with D maybe TRBD1 (5 bases). CDR1 MNHEY and CDR2 SVGAGI come from the germline V gene. With 1 base removed from V and 5 bases from J, the gap between germline ends came to 14 bases. CDR3 length: 15 residues.

In its sample, this clone was seen a few times. J is TRBJ2-5 and V is TRBV4-3; 8 bases map to TRBD1. Per germline, CDR1 LGHNA and CDR2 YSLEER. This CDR3 spans 15 amino acids. V lost 0 bases, J lost 6 bases, and 6 bases stayed unmatched. The CDR3 here is CASSQETGVKKTQYF. For the CDR3, the DNA is TGCGCCAGCAGCCAAGAGACAGGGGTTAAGAAGACCCAGTACTTC.

The J gene is TRBJ2-5, the V gene TRBV15; tentatively, D is TRBD2 (7 bases). The CDR3 runs 16 residues. CDR1 is LNHNV and CDR2 is YYDKDF in the germline V gene (reference sequence). V lost 5 bases to trimming and J lost 9 bases, with 25 bases between them. This chain's CDR3 is CATSSYGGTGGGAQYF. The CDR3 DNA sequence: TGTGCCACCAGCTCATACGGGGGGACTGGGGGGGGCGCCCAGTACTTC.

V usage is TRBV6-5 and J usage is TRBJ1-5, with D perhaps matching TRBD1 (6 bases). V dropped 6 bases and J dropped 3 bases, with 12 bases sitting between them. This CDR3 region has 14 residues. Per germline, CDR1 MNHEY and CDR2 SVGAGI. For the CDR3, the DNA is TGTGCCAGCAGGACAGGTGAGGTCAATCAGCCCCAGCATTTT. Its protein is CASRTGEVNQPQHF.

This clone was seen only once. The rearrangement joins TRBV11-2 to TRBJ1-3; 7 bases are a match to TRBD1. Germline CDR1 reads SGHAT; CDR2 reads FQNNGV. The CDR3 is 17 residues long. J gave up 0 bases and V 0 bases, and 5 bases lay outside the gene matches. CDR3 nucleotides: TGTGCCAGCAGCTTAGATCACCGACAGGGCTCTGGAAACACCATATATTTT. This sequence encodes CASSLDHRQGSGNTIYF.

The chain joins TRBV14 to TRBJ1-4; D uncertain. The germline gives CDR1 SGHDN, CDR2 FVKESK. The CDR3 runs 14 residues. With 4 bases removed from V and 8 bases from J, the gap between germline ends came to 14 bases. In nucleotides, the CDR3 is TGTGCCAGCAGCCTGAGGGCGCCCGGGGAAAAACTGTTTTTT. Residues: CASSLRAPGEKLFF.

The chain combines TRBV5-5 with TRBJ1-3; D might be TRBD1 (6 bases). V was shortened by 0 bases and J by 4 bases, with 14 bases between the two germline ends. Germline values: CDR1 SGHKS, CDR2 YYEKEE (reference sequence). There are 16 residues in the CDR3. The CDR3: CASSLAAGQQGNTIYF. In DNA, the CDR3 is TGTGCCAGCAGCTTGGCCGCTGGACAGCAAGGAAACACCATATATTTT. The full variable domain, its missing parts supplied by reference TRBV5-5 and TRBJ1-3, is DAGVTQSPTHLIKTRGQQVTLRCSPISGHKSVSWYQQVLGQGPQFIFQYYEKEERGRGNFPDRFSARQFPNYSSELNVNALLLGDSALYLCASSLAAGQQGNTIYFGEGSWLTVV.

The CDR3 is CASSFGEAKNIQYF. The CDR3 region has the DNA TGTGCCAGCAGCTTTGGGGAGGCCAAAAACATTCAGTACTTC. This sequence joins TRBV5-6 and TRBJ2-4; weak D call: TRBD2 (5 bases). There are 14 residues in the CDR3. V was trimmed by 2 bases and J by 1 base, leaving 7 bases between them. The germline CDR1 and CDR2 sequences are SGHDT and YYEEEE.

The rearrangement links TRBV11-3 to TRBJ2-1; 15 bases align to TRBD2. V lost 5 bases, J lost 2 bases, and 4 bases stayed unmatched. This CDR3 comprises 17 residues. From germline, CDR1 is SGHNT and CDR2 YENEEA. As DNA, the CDR3 is TGTGCCAGCAGCGCGGGGACTAGCGGGAGGACCTACAATGAGCAGTTCTTC. This encodes CASSAGTSGRTYNEQFF.